This is a list of T cell receptor beta chains from one sample in a study of T cells in localized non-small cell lung cancer. The method was immunoSEQ multiplex PCR; TCRdb's version includes in-frame clones alone and lacks a portion of them. The repertoire has tens of thousands of clones, about nine tenths of them found once; the top ten carry around 17%. The material sequenced was peripheral blood mononuclear cells, taken before any cancer treatment. These receptor sequences come from a man aged 40 to 69 with stage III lung adenocarcinoma. CDR3s include the opening cysteine and the closing phenylalanine or tryptophan. The D gene is left open where the match is weak. Clone size is not always given. Where it is, it says once, few, many or a class for expanded clones.

J | D | V | size | DNA | CDR3
TRBJ2-7 | NA | TRBV5-4 | NA | TGTGCCAGCAGCTTGGGGCACGAGCAGTACTTC | CASSLGHEQYF
TRBJ1-3 | NA | TRBV6-5 | NA | TGTGCCAGCAGTTACCGTGGGAGCTCTGGAAACACCATATATTTT | CASSYRGSSGNTIYF
TRBJ1-4 | NA | TRBV7-2 | NA | TGTGCCAGCAGCTTATCATGGGAAAAACTGTTTTTT | CASSLSWEKLFF
TRBJ1-5 | NA | TRBV18 | NA | TGTGCCAGCTCACCAGGGGCAGCGCCTTTTAATCAGCCCCAGCATTTT | CASSPGAAPFNQPQHF
TRBJ2-7 | TRBD2 | TRBV5-6 | NA | TGTGCCAGCAGCCCGAGACTAGCGGAAAACTACGAGCAGTACTTC | CASSPRLAENYEQYF
TRBJ2-2 | NA | TRBV19 | NA | TGTGCCAGTAGTCCGGGGGGCCGGACCGGGGAGCTGTTTTTT | CASSPGGRTGELFF
TRBJ1-4 | TRBD1 | TRBV11-2 | NA | TGTGCCAGCAGCATTGGGACAGGGATCGGTAATGAAAAACTGTTTTTT | CASSIGTGIGNEKLFF
TRBJ2-1 | TRBD1 | TRBV18 | NA | TGTGCCAGCTCAGGACGACAGGGGAGCAGGTTCAATGAGCAGTTCTTC | CASSGRQGSRFNEQFF
TRBJ1-6 | NA | TRBV25-1 | few | TGTGCCAGCTCCGGGGCCGCAGGCGATTCACCCCTCCACTTT | CASSGAAGDSPLHF
TRBJ2-1 | TRBD2 | TRBV4-1 | NA | TGCGCCAGCAGCCAAGCCGTGGCTAGCGGGGGGGACAATGAGCAGTTCTTC | CASSQAVASGGDNEQFF
TRBJ2-2 | NA | TRBV18 | NA | TGTGCCAGCTCACGGTCGGCAAGGGTGAACACCGGGGAGCTGTTTTTT | CASSRSARVNTGELFF
TRBJ2-7 | TRBD1 | TRBV7-6 | NA | TGTGCCAGCAGCAAATACAGCGGGACAGGGACCTACGAGCAGTACTTC | CASSKYSGTGTYEQYF
TRBJ2-7 | TRBD1 | TRBV7-2 | NA | TGTGCCAGCAGATCGAACAGGGGGACGGAAGAGCAGTACTTC | CASRSNRGTEEQYF
TRBJ2-1 | TRBD2 | TRBV7-9 | NA | TGTGCCAGCAGCTTTAATCTAGCGGGGGCCTACAATGAGCAGTTCTTC | CASSFNLAGAYNEQFF
TRBJ2-3 | NA | TRBV2 | NA | TGTGCCAGCAGTGTAGTCCAAACAACAGATACGCAGTATTTT | CASSVVQTTDTQYF
TRBJ1-2 | NA | TRBV6-5 | NA | TGTGCCAGCAGTTACTCGGGGGTTGACTATGGCTACACCTTC | CASSYSGVDYGYTF
TRBJ1-1 | NA | TRBV7-3 | NA | TGTGCCAGCAGCTTAACGTATAAGGGGCGAAACACTGAAGCTTTCTTT | CASSLTYKGRNTEAFF
TRBJ1-4 | TRBD1 | TRBV28 | NA | TGTGCCAGCGGATCAGGGGGCGAGTTAACTAATGAAAAACTGTTTTTT | CASGSGGELTNEKLFF